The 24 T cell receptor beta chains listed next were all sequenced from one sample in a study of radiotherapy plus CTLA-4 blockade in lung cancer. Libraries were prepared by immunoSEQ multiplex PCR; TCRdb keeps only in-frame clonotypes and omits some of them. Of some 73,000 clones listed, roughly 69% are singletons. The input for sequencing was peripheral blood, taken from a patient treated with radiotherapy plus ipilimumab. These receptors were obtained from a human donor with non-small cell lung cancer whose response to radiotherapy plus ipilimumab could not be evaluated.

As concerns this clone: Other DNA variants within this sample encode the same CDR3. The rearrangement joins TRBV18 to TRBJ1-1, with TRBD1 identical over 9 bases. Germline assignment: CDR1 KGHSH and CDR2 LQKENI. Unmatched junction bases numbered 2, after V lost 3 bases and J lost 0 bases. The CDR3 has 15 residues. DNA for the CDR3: TGTGCCAGCTCACCCCGGACAGGGGTGAACACTGAAGCTTTCTTT. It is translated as CASSPRTGVNTEAFF.

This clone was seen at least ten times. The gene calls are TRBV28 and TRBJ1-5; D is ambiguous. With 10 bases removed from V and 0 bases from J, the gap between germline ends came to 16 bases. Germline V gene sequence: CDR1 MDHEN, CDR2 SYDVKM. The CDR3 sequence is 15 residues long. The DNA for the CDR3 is TGTGCCACCTCATCTGACAATTATAGCAATCAGCCCCAGCATTTT. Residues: CATSSDNYSNQPQHF. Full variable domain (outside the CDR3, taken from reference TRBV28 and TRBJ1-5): DVKVTQSSRYLVKRTGEKVFLECVQDMDHENMFWYRQDPGLGLRLIYFSYDVKMKEKGDIPEGYSVSREKKERFSLILESASTNQTSMYLCATSSDNYSNQPQHFGDGTRLSIL.

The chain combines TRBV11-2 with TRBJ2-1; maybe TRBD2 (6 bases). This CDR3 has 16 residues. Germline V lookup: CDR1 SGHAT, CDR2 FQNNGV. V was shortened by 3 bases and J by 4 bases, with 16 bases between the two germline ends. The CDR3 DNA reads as TGTGCCAGCAGCTTCGGAGGGCTCGGGGATTACAATGAGCAGTTCTTC. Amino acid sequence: CASSFGGLGDYNEQFF. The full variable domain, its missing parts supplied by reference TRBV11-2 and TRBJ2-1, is EAGVAQSPRYKIIEKRQSVAFWCNPISGHATLYWYQQILGQGPKLLIQFQNNGVVDDSQLPKDRFSAERLKGVDSTLKIQPAKLEDSAVYLCASSFGGLGDYNEQFFGPGTRLTVL.

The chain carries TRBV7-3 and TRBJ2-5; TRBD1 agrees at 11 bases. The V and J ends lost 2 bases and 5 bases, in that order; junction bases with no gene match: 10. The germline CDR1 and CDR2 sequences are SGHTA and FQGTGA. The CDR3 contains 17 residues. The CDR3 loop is CASSLGSGQGAGETQYF. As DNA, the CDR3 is TGTGCCAGCAGCTTAGGCTCCGGACAGGGGGCGGGGGAGACCCAGTACTTC.

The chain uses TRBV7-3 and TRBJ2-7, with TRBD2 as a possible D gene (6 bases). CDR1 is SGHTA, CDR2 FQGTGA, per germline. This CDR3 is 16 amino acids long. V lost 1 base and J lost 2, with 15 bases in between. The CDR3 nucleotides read TGTGCCAGCAGCTTAAGTGGCGGGAATTCTCCCTACGAGCAGTACTTC. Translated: CASSLSGGNSPYEQYF.

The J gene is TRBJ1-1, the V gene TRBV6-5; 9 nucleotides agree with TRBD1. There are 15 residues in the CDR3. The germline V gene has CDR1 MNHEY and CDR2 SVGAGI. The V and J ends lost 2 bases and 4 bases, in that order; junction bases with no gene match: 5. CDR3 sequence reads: CASSYKTGGSTEAFF. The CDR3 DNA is TGTGCCAGCAGTTACAAGACAGGGGGGAGCACTGAAGCTTTCTTT.

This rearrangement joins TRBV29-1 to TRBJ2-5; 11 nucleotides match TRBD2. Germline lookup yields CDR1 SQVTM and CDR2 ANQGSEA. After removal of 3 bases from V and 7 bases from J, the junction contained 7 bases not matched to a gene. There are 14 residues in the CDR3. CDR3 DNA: TGCAGCGTTGATCCAGGACTAGCGGGCGGGACCCAGTACTTC. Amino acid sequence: CSVDPGLAGGTQYF.

CDR3 protein: CASTNRGGGEKLFF. CDR3 nucleotide sequence: TGTGCCAGTACCAACAGGGGAGGTGGTGAAAAACTGTTTTTT. The V gene is TRBV19, the J gene TRBJ1-4; 7 bases align to TRBD1. This CDR3 is built from 14 residues. Losses at the gene ends were 7 bases for V and 7 bases for J; bases not matched to a gene: 9. Germline CDR1 reads LNHDA; CDR2 reads SQIVND (reference sequence).

The CDR3 loop is CASTSLAGGPETQYF. CDR3 sequence (DNA): TGTGCCAGCACATCTCTAGCGGGGGGGCCAGAGACCCAGTACTTC. This chain uses TRBV28 with TRBJ2-5; 12 bases map to TRBD2. The CDR3 is made up of 15 amino acids. J lost 4 bases, V lost 7 bases, and 7 bases had no gene match. Germline CDR1 is MDHEN and CDR2 is SYDVKM.

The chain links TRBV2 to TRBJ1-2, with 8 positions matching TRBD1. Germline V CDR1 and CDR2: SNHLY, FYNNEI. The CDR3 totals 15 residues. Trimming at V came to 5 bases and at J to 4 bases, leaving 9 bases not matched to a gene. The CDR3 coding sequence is TGTGCCAGCAGTCTAGGGACAGGTGGGGGCTATGGCTACACCTTC. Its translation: CASSLGTGGGYGYTF.

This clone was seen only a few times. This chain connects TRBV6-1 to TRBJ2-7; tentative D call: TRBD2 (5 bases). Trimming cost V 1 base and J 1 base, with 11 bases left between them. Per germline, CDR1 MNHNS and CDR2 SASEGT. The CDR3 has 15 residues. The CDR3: CASSEGAGTSYEQYF. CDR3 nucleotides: TGTGCCAGCAGTGAAGGCGCGGGTACATCCTACGAGCAGTACTTC.

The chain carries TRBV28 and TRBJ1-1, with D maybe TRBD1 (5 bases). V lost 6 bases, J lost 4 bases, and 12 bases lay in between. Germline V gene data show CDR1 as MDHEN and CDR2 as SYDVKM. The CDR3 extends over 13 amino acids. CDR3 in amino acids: CASSPRGGTEAFF. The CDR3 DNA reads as TGTGCCAGCAGCCCTCGCGGGGGCACTGAAGCTTTCTTT.

DNA for the CDR3: TGTGCCAGCAGCTTCTATTCAGGGGATCTCTCTGGGGCCAACGTCCTGACTTTC. This sequence encodes CASSFYSGDLSGANVLTF. The V call is TRBV7-3, the J call TRBJ2-6, with D tentatively TRBD1 (6 bases). With 3 bases removed from V and 0 bases from J, the gap between germline ends came to 15 bases. Per germline, CDR1 SGHTA and CDR2 FQGTGA. The CDR3 has 18 residues.

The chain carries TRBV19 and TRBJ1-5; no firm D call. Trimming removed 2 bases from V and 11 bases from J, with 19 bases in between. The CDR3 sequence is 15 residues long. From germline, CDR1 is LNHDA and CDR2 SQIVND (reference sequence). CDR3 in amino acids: CASSIRDRAGVAQHF. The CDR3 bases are TGTGCCAGTAGTATAAGAGACCGAGCGGGTGTGGCCCAGCATTTT.

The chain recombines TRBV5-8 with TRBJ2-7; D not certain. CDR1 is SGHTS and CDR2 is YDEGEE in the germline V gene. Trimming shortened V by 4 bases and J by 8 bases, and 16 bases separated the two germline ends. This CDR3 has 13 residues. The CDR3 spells CASSPSDLRKQYF. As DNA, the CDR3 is TGTGCCAGCAGCCCAAGCGATCTACGCAAGCAGTACTTC.

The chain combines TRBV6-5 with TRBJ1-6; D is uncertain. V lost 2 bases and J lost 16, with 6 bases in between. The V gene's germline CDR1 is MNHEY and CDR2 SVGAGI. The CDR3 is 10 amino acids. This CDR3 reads CASSYDGLHF. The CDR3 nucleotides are TGTGCCAGCAGTTACGACGGGCTCCACTTT.

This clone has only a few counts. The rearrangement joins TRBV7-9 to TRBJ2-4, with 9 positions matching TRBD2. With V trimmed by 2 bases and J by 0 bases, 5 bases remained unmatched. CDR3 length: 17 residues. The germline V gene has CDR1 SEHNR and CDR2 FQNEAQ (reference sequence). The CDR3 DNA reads TGTGCCAGCAGCTTACTAGCGGGGCCCTTAGCCAAAAACATTCAGTACTTC. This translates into CASSLLAGPLAKNIQYF.

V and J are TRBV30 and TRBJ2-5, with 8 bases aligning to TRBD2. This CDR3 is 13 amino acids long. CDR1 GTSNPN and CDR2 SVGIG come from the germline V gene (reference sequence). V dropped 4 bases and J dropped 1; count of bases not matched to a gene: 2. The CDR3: CAWTGGVQETQYF. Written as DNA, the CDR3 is TGTGCCTGGACGGGGGGGGTCCAAGAGACCCAGTACTTC.

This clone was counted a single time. This CDR3 is CASSLAGIPTAYEQYF. The CDR3 region has the DNA TGTGCCAGCAGCTTAGCCGGGATCCCGACTGCCTACGAGCAGTACTTC. This chain links TRBV7-2 with TRBJ2-7, with a weak D call TRBD2 (5 bases). The CDR3 runs to 16 residues. The germline CDR1 and CDR2 sequences are SGHTA and FQGNSA. Trimming took 0 bases from V and 2 from J, leaving 14 bases between them. Supplemented by reference TRBV7-2 and TRBJ2-7, the full variable domain reads GAGVSQSPSNKVTEKGKDVELRCDPISGHTALYWYRQSLGQGLEFLIYFQGNSAPDKSGLPSDRFSAERTGGSVSTLTIQRTQQEDSAVYLCASSLAGIPTAYEQYFGPGTRLTVT.

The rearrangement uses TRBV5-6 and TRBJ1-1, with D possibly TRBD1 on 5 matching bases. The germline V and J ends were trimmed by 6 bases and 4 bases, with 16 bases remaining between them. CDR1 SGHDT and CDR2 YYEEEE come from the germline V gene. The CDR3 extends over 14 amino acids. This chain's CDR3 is CASNRQLRGTEAFF. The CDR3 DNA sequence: TGTGCCAGCAACAGACAGCTAAGGGGCACTGAAGCTTTCTTT.

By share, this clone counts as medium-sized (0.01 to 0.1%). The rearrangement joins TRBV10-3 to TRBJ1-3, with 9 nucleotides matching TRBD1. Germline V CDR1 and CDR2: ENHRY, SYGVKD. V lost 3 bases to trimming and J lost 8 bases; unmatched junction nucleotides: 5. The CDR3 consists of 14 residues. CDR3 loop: CAISDGTGTYTIYF. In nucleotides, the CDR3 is TGTGCCATCAGTGACGGGACAGGGACATACACCATATATTTT.

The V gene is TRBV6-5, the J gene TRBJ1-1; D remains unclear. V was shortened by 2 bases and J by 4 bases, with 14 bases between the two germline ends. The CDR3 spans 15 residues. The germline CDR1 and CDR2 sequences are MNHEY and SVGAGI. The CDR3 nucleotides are TGTGCCAGCAGTTACACGGACTTAGGGCCCACTGAAGCTTTCTTT. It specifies CASSYTDLGPTEAFF.

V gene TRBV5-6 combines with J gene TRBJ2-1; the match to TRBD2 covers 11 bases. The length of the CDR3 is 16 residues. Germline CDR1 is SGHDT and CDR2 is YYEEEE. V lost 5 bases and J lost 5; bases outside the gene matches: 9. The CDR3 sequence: CASRSPGLADHNEQFF. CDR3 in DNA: TGTGCCAGCAGATCACCGGGACTAGCGGACCACAATGAGCAGTTCTTC.

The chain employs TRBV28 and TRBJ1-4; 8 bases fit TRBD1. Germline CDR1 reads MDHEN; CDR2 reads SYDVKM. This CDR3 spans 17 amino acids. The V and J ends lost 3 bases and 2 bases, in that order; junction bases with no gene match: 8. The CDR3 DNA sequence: TGTGCCAGCAGTTTGTTAACAGGGGGTCGCACTAATGAAAAACTGTTTTTT. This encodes CASSLLTGGRTNEKLFF.